This TCR beta chain appears in the sequencing data of a study of CD8+CD57+ T cells in acquired aplastic anemia. Study as a whole: Sequencing produced an average of about 10 million reads per healthy donor for CD4+ cells. Findings of the study overall: CD8+ Simpson's diversity did not differ significantly between patients and controls. Patients and controls shared about 30 CD8+ CDR3 sequences, which appeared highly expressed in patients and within their immunodominant clones.

This clonotype was seen repeatedly, ten times or more. Its antigen is not identified. Per germline, CDR1 SGHTA and CDR2 FQGNSA. V was pared by 3 bases and J by 0 bases, with 11 bases between. This CDR3 comprises 15 residues. Genomic DNA, serving as template, underwent TCR beta VDJ and CDR3 profiling. Each CDR3 protein is one row after TCRdb ran MiXCR on the reads. The table lists about 110,000 distinct CDR3 sequences, 50% to 65% of them singletons. This TCR derives from a human donor in good health, serving as a control. The chain is built from TRBV7-2 and TRBJ1-2; D gene unclear. The sample taken for sequencing was sorted CD4+, CD8+, or CD8+CD57+ T cells (not recorded which) from PBMCs. The CDR3 region has the DNA TGTGCCAGCAGCTTGACGGTTCTAACTAACTATGGCTACACCTTC. This codes for CASSLTVLTNYGYTF.